These T cell receptor beta chains were read from a single sample in a study of shared clonotypes between healthy human individuals. The data were produced by immunoSEQ multiplex PCR, yet TCRdb's version contains in-frame clones alone and is incomplete. The sample holds some 2 million clones; roughly 94% are singletons and the top ten take around 1%. The sequenced material came from naive CD8+ T cells sorted from blood. The source is a man aged 18 to 29 in good health. CDR3s include the opening cysteine and the closing phenylalanine or tryptophan. The D gene is left open where the match is weak. The size of a clone is reported for some rows only, either as once, few or many, or as a class for expanded clones.

once	TRBJ2-1	TRBD1	TRBV30	CAWSGPGQTYNEQFF	TGTGCCTGGAGTGGGCCGGGACAGACATACAATGAGCAGTTCTTC
-	TRBJ2-3	TRBD2	TRBV29-1	CSVSGGAGDTQYF	TGCAGCGTTTCCGGGGGGGCAGGGGATACGCAGTATTTT
-	TRBJ2-1	TRBD2	TRBV27	CASSPSGGLAGDEQFF	TGTGCCAGCAGTCCATCCGGGGGACTAGCGGGAGACGAGCAGTTCTTC
-	TRBJ2-1	-	TRBV27	CASSPATRLAYNEQFF	TGTGCCAGCAGTCCGGCGACTAGACTCGCTTACAATGAGCAGTTCTTC
-	TRBJ2-7	TRBD1	TRBV2	CASKRTGYSYEQYF	TGTGCCAGCAAAAGGACAGGGTATAGCTACGAGCAGTACTTC
-	TRBJ2-3	-	TRBV25-1	CASSESTAARDTQYF	TGTGCCAGCAGTGAGTCTACGGCCGCGAGGGATACGCAGTATTTT
-	TRBJ1-2	-	TRBV2	CASSELAGSNYGYTF	TGTGCCAGCAGTGAATTGGCAGGCTCCAACTATGGCTACACCTTC
-	TRBJ2-3	-	TRBV9	CASSVEGVGTDTQYF	TGTGCCAGCAGCGTAGAGGGAGTGGGTACAGATACGCAGTATTTT
-	TRBJ2-5	-	TRBV18	CASSPEAGETQYF	TGTGCCAGCTCACCAGAGGCAGGAGAGACCCAGTACTTC
-	TRBJ2-7	-	TRBV30	CAWRKQGYEQYF	TGTGCCTGGAGGAAACAGGGTTACGAGCAGTACTTC
-	TRBJ2-7	TRBD1	TRBV5-6	CASRLQGAYEQYF	TGTGCCAGCAGACTACAGGGGGCCTACGAGCAGTACTTC
-	TRBJ2-6	-	TRBV9	CASSAEGAGANVLTF	TGTGCCAGCAGCGCCGAGGGGGCTGGGGCCAACGTCCTGACTTTC
-	TRBJ2-1	-	TRBV19	CATSLGYNEQFF	TGTGCTACGAGCCTGGGTTACAATGAGCAGTTCTTC
-	TRBJ2-1	-	TRBV2	CASSGGYEQFF	TGTGCCAGCAGTGGGGGTTATGAGCAGTTCTTC
-	TRBJ2-7	TRBD1	TRBV5-6	CASSSGDRGVYEQYF	TGTGCCAGCAGCTCGGGGGACAGGGGGGTCTACGAGCAGTACTTC
-	TRBJ2-2	-	TRBV4-3	CASSQGVGTGELFF	TGCGCCAGCAGCCAAGGGGTTGGCACCGGGGAGCTGTTTTTT
-	TRBJ2-7	-	TRBV9	CASTIAVGAYEQYF	TGTGCCAGCACCATAGCAGTCGGAGCCTACGAGCAGTACTTC
-	TRBJ2-7	-	TRBV6-6	CASRAAYEQYF	TGTGCCAGCAGGGCAGCCTACGAGCAGTACTTC
-	TRBJ1-2	-	TRBV11-2	CASSLDVEAPGYTF	TGTGCCAGCAGCTTAGATGTGGAAGCCCCGGGCTACACCTTC
-	TRBJ2-7	TRBD2	TRBV6-5	CASSIVGGSIYEQYF	TGTGCCAGCAGCATTGTGGGCGGGAGTATCTACGAGCAGTACTTC
-	TRBJ2-2	TRBD1	TRBV27	CASSPGTADTGELFF	TGTGCCAGCAGCCCCGGGACAGCCGACACCGGGGAGCTGTTTTTT
-	TRBJ2-7	-	TRBV7-9	CASSLAEGVTYEQYF	TGTGCCAGCAGCTTAGCGGAGGGAGTAACCTACGAGCAGTACTTC
-	TRBJ1-2	-	TRBV13	CASSLGRNVLNYGYTF	TGTGCCAGCAGCTTAGGGAGGAATGTTTTAAACTATGGCTACACCTTC
few	TRBJ1-2	-	TRBV30	CAWSEDRGGYTF	TGTGCCTGGAGTGAAGACAGAGGTGGCTACACCTTC
-	TRBJ1-5	-	TRBV6-4	CASSDVGGKQPQHF	TGTGCCAGCAGTGACGTAGGGGGTAAGCAGCCCCAGCATTTT
-	TRBJ2-2	-	TRBV6-6	CASSYETTTGELFF	TGTGCCAGCAGTTACGAAACTACCACCGGGGAGCTGTTTTTT
-	TRBJ2-7	TRBD2	TRBV27	CASGQREGAFYEQYF	TGTGCCAGCGGCCAGCGGGAGGGGGCGTTCTACGAGCAGTACTTC
-	TRBJ2-3	TRBD2	TRBV29-1	CSASGQRGNTDTQYF	TGCAGCGCCTCCGGGCAGCGGGGAAACACAGATACGCAGTATTTT
-	TRBJ2-5	-	TRBV29-1	CSVEFRSLETQYF	TGCAGCGTTGAATTTAGGAGTCTAGAGACCCAGTACTTC
-	TRBJ2-7	TRBD1	TRBV5-5	CASSLGQGSAYEQYF	TGTGCCAGCAGCTTAGGACAGGGTTCTGCCTACGAGCAGTACTTC
-	TRBJ2-7	TRBD1	TRBV4-1	CASSRDRGYEQYF	TGCGCCAGCTCCCGGGACAGGGGCTACGAGCAGTACTTC
few	TRBJ2-3	-	TRBV27	CASSPPPHGTDTQYF	TGTGCCAGCAGCCCTCCCCCCCACGGCACAGATACGCAGTATTTT
-	TRBJ2-7	-	TRBV29-1	CSVEDTGQGQNYEQYF	TGCAGCGTTGAAGATACTGGGCAAGGACAGAACTACGAGCAGTACTTC
-	TRBJ2-1	-	TRBV19	CASSIARGPYNEQFF	TGTGCCAGTAGTATCGCGCGAGGACCCTACAATGAGCAGTTCTTC
-	TRBJ2-3	TRBD2	TRBV11-1	CASSLAGGLTDTQYF	TGTGCCAGCAGCTTAGCCGGGGGGTTAACAGATACGCAGTATTTT
-	TRBJ2-3	-	TRBV2	CASTPSDSLNGF	TGTGCCAGCACCCCTTCGGACTCACTAAACGGGTTT
-	TRBJ2-7	TRBD1	TRBV5-4	CASSAGTAYEQYF	TGTGCCAGCAGCGCCGGGACAGCCTACGAGCAGTACTTC
-	TRBJ1-1	-	TRBV4-1	CASSPGLLPMNTEAFF	TGCGCCAGCAGCCCCGGACTACTCCCCATGAACACTGAAGCTTTCTTT
-	TRBJ2-7	-	TRBV4-1	CASSHRLVGEYEQYF	TGCGCCAGCAGCCACCGACTAGTCGGTGAGTACGAGCAGTACTTC
-	TRBJ2-2	TRBD1	TRBV7-9	CASSPDRGITGELFF	TGTGCCAGCAGCCCCGACAGGGGGATCACCGGGGAGCTGTTTTTT
-	TRBJ2-7	TRBD1	TRBV4-1	CASSPAGTAYSYEQYF	TGCGCCAGCAGCCCAGCTGGGACAGCGTATTCCTACGAGCAGTACTTC